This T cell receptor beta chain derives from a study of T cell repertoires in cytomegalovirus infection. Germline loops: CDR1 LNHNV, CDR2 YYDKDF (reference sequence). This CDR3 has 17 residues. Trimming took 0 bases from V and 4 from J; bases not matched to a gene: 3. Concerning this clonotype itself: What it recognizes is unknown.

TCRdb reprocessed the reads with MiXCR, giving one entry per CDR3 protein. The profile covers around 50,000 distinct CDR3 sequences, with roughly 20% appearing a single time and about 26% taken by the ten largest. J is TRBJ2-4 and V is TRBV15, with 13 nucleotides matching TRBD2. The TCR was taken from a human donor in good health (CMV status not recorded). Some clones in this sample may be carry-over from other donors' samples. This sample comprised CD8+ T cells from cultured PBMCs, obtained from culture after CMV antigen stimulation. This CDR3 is CATSRDPTSGRKNIQYF. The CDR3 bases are TGTGCCACCAGCAGAGATCCGACTAGCGGGAGGAAAAACATTCAGTACTTC. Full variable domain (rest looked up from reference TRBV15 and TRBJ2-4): DAMVIQNPRYQVTQFGKPVTLSCSQTLNHNVMYWYQQKSSQAPKLLFHYYDKDFNNEADTPDNFQSRRPNTSFCFLDIRSPGLGDTAMYLCATSRDPTSGRKNIQYFGAGTRLSVL.